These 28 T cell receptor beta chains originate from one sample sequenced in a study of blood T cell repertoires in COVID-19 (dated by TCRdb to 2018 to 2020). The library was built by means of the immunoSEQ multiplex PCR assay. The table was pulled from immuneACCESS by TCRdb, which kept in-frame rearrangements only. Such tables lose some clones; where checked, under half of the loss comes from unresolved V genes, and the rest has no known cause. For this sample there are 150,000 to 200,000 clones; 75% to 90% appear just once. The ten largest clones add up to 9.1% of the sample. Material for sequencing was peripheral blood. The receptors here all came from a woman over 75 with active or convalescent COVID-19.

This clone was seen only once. CDR3 coding DNA: TGTGCCAGCAGTTCGGGGGGAGCGCGCAATCAGCCCCAGCATTTT. Encoded protein: CASSSGGARNQPQHF. J is TRBJ1-5 and V is TRBV28; possible D gene TRBD1, 5 bases. V lost 4 bases and J 2 bases, leaving 12 bases between the germline ends. The V gene's germline CDR1 is MDHEN and CDR2 SYDVKM. This CDR3 region has 15 residues.

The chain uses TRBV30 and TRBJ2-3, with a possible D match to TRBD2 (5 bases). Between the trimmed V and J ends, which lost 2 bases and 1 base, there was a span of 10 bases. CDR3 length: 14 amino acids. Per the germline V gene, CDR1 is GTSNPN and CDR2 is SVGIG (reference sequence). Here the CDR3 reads CAWSKLGGTDTQYF. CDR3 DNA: TGTGCCTGGAGTAAACTAGGAGGCACAGATACGCAGTATTTT.

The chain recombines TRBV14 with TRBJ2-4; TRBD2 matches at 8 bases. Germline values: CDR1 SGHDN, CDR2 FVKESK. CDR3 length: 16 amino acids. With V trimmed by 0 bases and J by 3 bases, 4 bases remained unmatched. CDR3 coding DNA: TGTGCCAGCAGCCAAGACGCGGGACTAGGCAAAAACATTCAGTACTTC. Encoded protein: CASSQDAGLGKNIQYF.

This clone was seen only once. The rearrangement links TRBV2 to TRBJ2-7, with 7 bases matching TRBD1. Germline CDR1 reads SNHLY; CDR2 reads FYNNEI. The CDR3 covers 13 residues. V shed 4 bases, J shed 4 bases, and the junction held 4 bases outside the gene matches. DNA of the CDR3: TGTGCCAGCAGTGTCGGCAGGGGGTACGAGCAGTACTTC. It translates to CASSVGRGYEQYF.

This CDR3 reads CASSQESLAGAQYF. The CDR3 nucleotides are TGCGCCAGCAGCCAAGAGTCCCTAGCGGGGGCCCAGTACTTC. V and J are TRBV4-3 and TRBJ2-5; 10 nucleotides align to TRBD2. CDR3 length: 14 residues. Germline V gives CDR1 LGHNA, CDR2 YSLEER. With V trimmed by 0 bases and J by 9 bases, 4 bases remained unmatched.

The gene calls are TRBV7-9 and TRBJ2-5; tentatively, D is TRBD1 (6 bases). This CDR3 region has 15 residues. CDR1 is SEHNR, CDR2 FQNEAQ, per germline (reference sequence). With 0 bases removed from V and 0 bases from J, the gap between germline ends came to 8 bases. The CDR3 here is CASSLAQGYQETQYF. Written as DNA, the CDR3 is TGTGCCAGCAGCTTAGCCCAGGGGTACCAAGAGACCCAGTACTTC.

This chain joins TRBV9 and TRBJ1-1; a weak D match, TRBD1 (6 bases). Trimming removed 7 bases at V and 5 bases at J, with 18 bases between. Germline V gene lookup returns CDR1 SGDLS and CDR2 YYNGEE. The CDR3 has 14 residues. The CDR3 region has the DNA TGTGCCAGCCGCCCGGGGACAACCGGGACTGAAGCTTTCTTT. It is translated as CASRPGTTGTEAFF.

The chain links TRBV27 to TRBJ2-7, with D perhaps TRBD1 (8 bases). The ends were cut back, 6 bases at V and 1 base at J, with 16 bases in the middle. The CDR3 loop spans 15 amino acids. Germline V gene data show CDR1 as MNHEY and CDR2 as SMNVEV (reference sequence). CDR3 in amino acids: CASRQQGGVSYEQYF. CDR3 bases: TGTGCCAGCAGACAACAGGGGGGGGTTTCCTACGAGCAGTACTTC.

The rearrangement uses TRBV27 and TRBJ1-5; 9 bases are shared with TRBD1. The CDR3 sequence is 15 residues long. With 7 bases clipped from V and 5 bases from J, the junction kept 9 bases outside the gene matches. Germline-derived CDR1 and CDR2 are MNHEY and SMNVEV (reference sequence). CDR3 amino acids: CASTIPRTGDQPQHF. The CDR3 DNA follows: TGTGCCAGCACTATACCCCGGACAGGGGATCAGCCCCAGCATTTT.

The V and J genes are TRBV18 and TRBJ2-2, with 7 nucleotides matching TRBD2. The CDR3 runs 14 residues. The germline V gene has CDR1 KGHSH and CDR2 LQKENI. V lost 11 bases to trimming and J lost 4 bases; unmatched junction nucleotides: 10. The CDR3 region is CAYQAGESTGELFF. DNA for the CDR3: TGTGCCTATCAGGCGGGGGAGAGCACCGGGGAGCTGTTTTTT.

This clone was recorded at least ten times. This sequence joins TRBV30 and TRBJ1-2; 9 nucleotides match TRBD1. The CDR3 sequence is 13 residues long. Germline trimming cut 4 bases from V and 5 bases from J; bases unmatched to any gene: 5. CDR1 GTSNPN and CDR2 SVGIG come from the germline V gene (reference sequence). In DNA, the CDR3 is TGTGCCTGGACTTCCGGGACAGGGTATGGCTACACCTTC. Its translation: CAWTSGTGYGYTF.

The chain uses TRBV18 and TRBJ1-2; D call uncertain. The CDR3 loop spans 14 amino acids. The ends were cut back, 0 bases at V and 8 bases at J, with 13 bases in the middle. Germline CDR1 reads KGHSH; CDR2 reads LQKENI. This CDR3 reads CASSPPTPTRGYTF. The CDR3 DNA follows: TGTGCCAGCTCACCACCGACCCCTACTAGGGGCTACACCTTC.

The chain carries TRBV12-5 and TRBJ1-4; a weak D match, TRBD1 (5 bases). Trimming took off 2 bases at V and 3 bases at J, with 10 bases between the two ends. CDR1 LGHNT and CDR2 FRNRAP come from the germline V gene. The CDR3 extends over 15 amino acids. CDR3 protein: CASGLRGLSNEKLFF. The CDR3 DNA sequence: TGTGCTAGTGGTTTGAGGGGCCTCTCTAATGAAAAACTGTTTTTT.

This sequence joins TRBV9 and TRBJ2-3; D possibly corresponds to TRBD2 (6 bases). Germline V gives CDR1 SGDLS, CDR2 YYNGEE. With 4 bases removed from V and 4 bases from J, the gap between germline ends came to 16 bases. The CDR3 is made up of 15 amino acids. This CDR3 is CASSPRQPSADTQYF. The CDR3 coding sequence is TGTGCCAGCAGCCCCAGGCAGCCTAGCGCAGATACGCAGTATTTT.

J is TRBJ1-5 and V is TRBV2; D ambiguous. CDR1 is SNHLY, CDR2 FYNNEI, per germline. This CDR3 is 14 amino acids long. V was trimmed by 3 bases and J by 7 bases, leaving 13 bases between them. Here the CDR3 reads CASSDWQSEQPQHF. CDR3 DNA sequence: TGTGCCAGCAGTGATTGGCAGTCTGAACAGCCCCAGCATTTT.

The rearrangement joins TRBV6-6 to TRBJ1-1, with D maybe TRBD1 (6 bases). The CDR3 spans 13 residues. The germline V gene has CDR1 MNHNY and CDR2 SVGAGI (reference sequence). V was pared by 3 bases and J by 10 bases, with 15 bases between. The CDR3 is CASSYQDSVRAFF. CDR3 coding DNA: TGTGCCAGCAGTTATCAGGACAGCGTTCGAGCTTTCTTT.

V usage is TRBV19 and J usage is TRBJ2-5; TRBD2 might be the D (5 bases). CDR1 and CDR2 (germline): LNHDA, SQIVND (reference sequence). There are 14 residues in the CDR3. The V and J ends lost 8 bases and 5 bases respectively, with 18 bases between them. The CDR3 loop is CASCPGAGRETQYF. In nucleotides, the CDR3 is TGTGCCAGTTGCCCGGGCGCGGGCCGGGAGACCCAGTACTTC.

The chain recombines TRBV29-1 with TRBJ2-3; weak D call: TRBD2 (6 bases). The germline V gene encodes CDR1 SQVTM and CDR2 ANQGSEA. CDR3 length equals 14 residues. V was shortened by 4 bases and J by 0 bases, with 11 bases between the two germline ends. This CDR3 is CSVVRGSSTDTQYF. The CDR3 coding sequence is TGCAGCGTTGTTCGGGGGTCTAGCACAGATACGCAGTATTTT.

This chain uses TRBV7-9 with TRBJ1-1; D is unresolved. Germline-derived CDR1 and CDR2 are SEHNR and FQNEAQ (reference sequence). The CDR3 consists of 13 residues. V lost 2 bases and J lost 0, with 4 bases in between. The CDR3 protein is CASSLSVNTEAFF. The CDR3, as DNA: TGTGCCAGCAGCTTATCAGTGAACACTGAAGCTTTCTTT.

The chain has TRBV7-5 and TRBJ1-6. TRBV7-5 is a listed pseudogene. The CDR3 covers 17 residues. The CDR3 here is CARSRLPGGGITSPLHF. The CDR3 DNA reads TGTGCCAGAAGCCGGCTGCCGGGGGGAGGGATCACTTCACCCCTCCACTTT.

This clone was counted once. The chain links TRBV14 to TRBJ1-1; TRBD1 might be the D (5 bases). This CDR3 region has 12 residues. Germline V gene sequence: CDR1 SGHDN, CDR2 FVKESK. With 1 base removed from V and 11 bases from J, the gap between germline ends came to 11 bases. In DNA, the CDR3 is TGTGCCAGCAGCCAAGGTATGACAGCCGCTTTCTTT. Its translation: CASSQGMTAAFF.

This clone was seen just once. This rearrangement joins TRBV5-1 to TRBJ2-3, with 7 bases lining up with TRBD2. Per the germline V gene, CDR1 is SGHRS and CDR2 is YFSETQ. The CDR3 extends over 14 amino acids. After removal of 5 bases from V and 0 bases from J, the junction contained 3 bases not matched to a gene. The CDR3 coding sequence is TGCGCCAGCAGACGGGAGGCCAGCACAGATACGCAGTATTTT. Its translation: CASRREASTDTQYF.

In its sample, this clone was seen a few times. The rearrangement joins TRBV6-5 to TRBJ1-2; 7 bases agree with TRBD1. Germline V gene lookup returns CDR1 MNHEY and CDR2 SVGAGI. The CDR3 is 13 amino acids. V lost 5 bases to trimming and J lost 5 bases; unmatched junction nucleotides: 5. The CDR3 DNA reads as TGTGCCAGCAGTCCCCGGGACAGATATGGCTACACCTTC. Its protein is CASSPRDRYGYTF.

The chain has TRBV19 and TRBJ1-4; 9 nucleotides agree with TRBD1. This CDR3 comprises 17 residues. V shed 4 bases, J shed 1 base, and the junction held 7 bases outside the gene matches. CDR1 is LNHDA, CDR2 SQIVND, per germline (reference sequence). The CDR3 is CASSRDRAYGTNEKLFF. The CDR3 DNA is TGTGCCAGTAGTAGGGACAGGGCCTACGGAACTAATGAAAAACTGTTTTTT.

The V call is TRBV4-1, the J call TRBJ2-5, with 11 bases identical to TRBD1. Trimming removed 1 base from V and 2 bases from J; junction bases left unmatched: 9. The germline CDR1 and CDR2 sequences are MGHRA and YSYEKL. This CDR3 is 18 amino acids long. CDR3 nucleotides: TGCGCCAGCAGCCAAGCTCGGGGGACAGGGGGTATGCAAGAGACCCAGTACTTC. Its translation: CASSQARGTGGMQETQYF.

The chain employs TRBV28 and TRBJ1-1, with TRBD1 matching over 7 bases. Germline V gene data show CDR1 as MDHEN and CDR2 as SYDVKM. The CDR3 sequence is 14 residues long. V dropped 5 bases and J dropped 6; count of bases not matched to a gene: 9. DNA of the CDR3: TGTGCCAGCAGTCCGGGGACAGTCAATGCTGAAGCTTTCTTT. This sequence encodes CASSPGTVNAEAFF.

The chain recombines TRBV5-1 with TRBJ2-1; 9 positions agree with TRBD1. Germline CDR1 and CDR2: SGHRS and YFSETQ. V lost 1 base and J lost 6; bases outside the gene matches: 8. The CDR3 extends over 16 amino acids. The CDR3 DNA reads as TGCGCCAGCAGCTTGACAGGGGGCTCAAGTGTCAATGAGCAGTTCTTC. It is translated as CASSLTGGSSVNEQFF.

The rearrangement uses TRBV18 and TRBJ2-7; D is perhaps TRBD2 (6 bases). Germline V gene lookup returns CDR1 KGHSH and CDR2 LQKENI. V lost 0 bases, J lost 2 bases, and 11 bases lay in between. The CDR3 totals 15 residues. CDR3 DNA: TGTGCCAGCTCACCACCTTCGTCGGGGGCCTACGAGCAGTACTTC. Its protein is CASSPPSSGAYEQYF. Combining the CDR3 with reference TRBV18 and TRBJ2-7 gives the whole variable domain NAGVMQNPRHLVRRRGQEARLRCSPMKGHSHVYWYRQLPEEGLKFMVYLQKENIIDESGMPKERFSAEFPKEGPSILRIQQVVRGDSAAYFCASSPPSSGAYEQYFGPGTRLTVT.